These 28 T cell receptor beta chains share one sample of origin, sequenced in a study of Ad26.COV2.S vaccination and SARS-CoV-2 variants. The protocol was immunoSEQ multiplex PCR, while the TCRdb copy is restricted to in-frame clones and leaves out a portion. The top ten clones hold 3.6% of a sample with about 420,000 clones, over 75% of them seen once. Treatment meaning: around 19 received Ad26.COV2.S at low or high dose, single or two shots; five or six received placebo; per-sample allocation not given. The investigators took samples on day 63 after the first vaccine or placebo injection. Sequences were derived from peripheral blood, sampled in a trial of Ad26.COV2.S vaccine versus placebo. These receptor sequences come from a person between 18 and 59 years old who received the Ad26.COV2.S COVID-19 vaccine or a placebo.

The chain has TRBV7-2 and TRBJ1-2; no clear D gene. This CDR3 has 15 residues. Trimming removed 2 bases from V and 4 bases from J, with 14 bases in between. Germline CDR1 is SGHTA and CDR2 is FQGNSA. CDR3: CASSLSSGLGYGYTF. DNA for the CDR3: TGTGCCAGCAGCTTAAGTTCGGGGTTAGGCTATGGCTACACCTTC.

The genes are TRBV3-1 (or the pseudogene TRBV3-2) and TRBJ1-5; D possibly corresponds to TRBD1 (6 bases). Germline CDR1 LGHDT, CDR2 YNNKEL (reference sequence). The CDR3 contains 17 residues. V was pared by 1 base and J by 3 bases, with 16 bases between. The CDR3: CASSQVGGGNNNQPQHF. CDR3 bases: TGTGCCAGCAGCCAAGTAGGAGGGGGAAACAACAATCAGCCCCAGCATTTT.

This CDR3 is CASRSMGLSTDTQYF. The CDR3 DNA reads TGTGCCAGCCGTTCGATGGGACTTAGCACAGATACGCAGTATTTT. The rearrangement joins TRBV6-5 to TRBJ2-3, with D perhaps matching TRBD2 (6 bases). The CDR3 runs 15 residues. V lost 8 bases to trimming and J lost 0 bases, with 15 bases between them. Germline V CDR1 and CDR2: MNHEY, SVGAGI.

The V call is TRBV4-1, the J call TRBJ2-4; 12 bases are shared with TRBD1. The V and J ends lost 4 bases and 6 bases, in that order; junction bases with no gene match: 7. CDR1 is MGHRA and CDR2 is YSYEKL in the germline V gene. This CDR3 is built from 16 residues. The DNA of the CDR3 is TGCGCCAGCAGCCCGGGACAGGGGGCGTGGGCAAACATTCAGTACTTC. Encoded protein: CASSPGQGAWANIQYF.

The chain combines TRBV6-6 with TRBJ2-5, with D perhaps matching TRBD1 (5 bases). Germline V CDR1 and CDR2: MNHNY, SVGAGI (reference sequence). Trimming pared 5 bases from V and 2 bases from J, leaving 15 bases between. This CDR3 spans 15 amino acids. The DNA for the CDR3 is TGTGCCAGCAGTCCTAGGGGCTATGGTCAAGAGACCCAGTACTTC. This encodes CASSPRGYGQETQYF.

The CDR3 coding sequence is TGTGCCAGCAATCGGATAGCAAGTGAAAAACTGTTTTTT. This gives the protein CASNRIASEKLFF. The chain joins TRBV5-5 to TRBJ1-4; D unresolved. This CDR3 comprises 13 residues. Deletions cut 6 bases from V and 7 bases from J, with 13 bases between. Germline V CDR1 and CDR2: SGHKS, YYEKEE (reference sequence).

The rearrangement uses TRBV4-2 and TRBJ1-1; D call uncertain. The V end lost 3 bases, the J end lost 1 base, and 12 bases lay between the germline ends. Germline loops: CDR1 LGHNA, CDR2 YNFKEQ. The CDR3 sequence is 15 residues long. The CDR3 nucleotides read TGTGCCAGCAGCCATTCCCCCCCCAAGAACACTGAAGCTTTCTTT. As protein: CASSHSPPKNTEAFF.

The chain employs TRBV3-1 (or the pseudogene TRBV3-2) and TRBJ2-7; TRBD1 matches 12 bases. Germline CDR1 and CDR2: LGHDT and YNNKEL (reference sequence). V dropped 5 bases and J dropped 3; count of bases not matched to a gene: 5. The CDR3 extends over 15 amino acids. The CDR3 coding sequence is TGTGCCAGCAGCGTCGGGACAGGGGGCCACTACGAGCAGTACTTC. Its translation is CASSVGTGGHYEQYF.

V is TRBV7-3 and J is TRBJ2-3; either TRBD1 or TRBD2 may supply D (5 bases each). Trimming pared 3 bases from V and 0 bases from J, leaving 10 bases between. Looked up from germline, CDR1 is SGHTA and CDR2 is FQGTGA. This CDR3 spans 15 amino acids. The CDR3 region has the DNA TGTGCCAGCAGCTTGCGAGGGGCGAGCACAGATACGCAGTATTTT. Translation gives CASSLRGASTDTQYF.

V usage is TRBV7-9 and J usage is TRBJ2-5; D is undetermined. CDR1 is SEHNR, CDR2 FQNEAQ, per germline (reference sequence). The CDR3 loop spans 13 amino acids. Trimming removed 3 bases at V and 2 bases at J, with 7 bases between. CDR3 loop: CASSFPEQETQYF. Written as DNA, the CDR3 is TGTGCCAGCAGCTTCCCCGAACAAGAGACCCAGTACTTC. The variable domain in full, with the rest retrieved from reference TRBV7-9 and TRBJ2-5, is DTGVSQNPRHKITKRGQNVTFRCDPISEHNRLYWYRQTLGQGPEFLTYFQNEAQLEKSRLLSDRFSAERPKGSFSTLEIQRTEQGDSAMYLCASSFPEQETQYFGPGTRLLVL.

V usage is TRBV4-1 and J usage is TRBJ2-7, with TRBD1 as a possible D gene (5 bases). The CDR3 length is 13 residues. Germline lookup yields CDR1 MGHRA and CDR2 YSYEKL. V lost 1 base to trimming and J lost 6 bases, with 10 bases between them. The CDR3 nucleotides read TGCGCCAGCAGCCAAGCTCAGGGTCCCGAGCAGTACTTC. Residues: CASSQAQGPEQYF.

The chain links TRBV6-4 to TRBJ1-2; D is perhaps TRBD1 (5 bases). V was pared by 3 bases and J by 2 bases, with 13 bases between. CDR1 MRHNA and CDR2 SNTAGT come from the germline V gene. There are 15 residues in the CDR3. The CDR3 DNA sequence: TGTGCCAGCAGTGATTTGGAGGGACGGAACTATGGCTACACCTTC. As protein: CASSDLEGRNYGYTF.

V usage is TRBV5-1 and J usage is TRBJ2-5, with a possible D match to TRBD1 (5 bases). CDR3 length equals 14 residues. CDR1 is SGHRS and CDR2 is YFSETQ in the germline V gene. V dropped 0 bases and J dropped 1 base, with 7 bases sitting between them. CDR3 DNA: TGCGCCAGCAGCTTGGCTACAGGCCAAGAGACCCAGTACTTC. Encoded protein: CASSLATGQETQYF.

This chain connects TRBV5-1 to TRBJ2-2; D possibly uses TRBD1 or TRBD2 (5 bases each). Germline CDR1 is SGHRS and CDR2 is YFSETQ. The CDR3 sequence is 14 residues long. V lost 6 bases to trimming and J lost 7 bases, with 16 bases between them. CDR3 sequence reads: CASKALLRGGELFF. The CDR3 nucleotides read TGCGCCAGCAAGGCGCTTCTGAGGGGCGGGGAGCTGTTTTTT.

This chain joins TRBV5-4 and TRBJ2-7; a possible D gene is TRBD1 (6 bases). V dropped 4 bases and J dropped 7 bases, with 21 bases sitting between them. Looked up from germline, CDR1 is SGHNT and CDR2 is YYREEE (reference sequence). The CDR3 is made up of 15 amino acids. CDR3 DNA: TGTGCCAGCAGCCGCACTAGGGGACAATTCGGGGAGCAGTACTTC. Translating gives CASSRTRGQFGEQYF.

This clone was found a few times. The chain carries TRBV27 and TRBJ1-6; 8 bases align to TRBD1. Germline V gives CDR1 MNHEY, CDR2 SMNVEV (reference sequence). CDR3 size: 14 residues. The trim removed 3 bases at V and 12 bases at J, leaving 7 bases unmatched. The DNA for the CDR3 is TGTGCCAGCAGTTTTAGCGGACAGGGAGGACCCCTCCACTTT. Encoded protein: CASSFSGQGGPLHF.

The chain employs TRBV7-6 and TRBJ2-6; 8 bases align to TRBD2. The CDR3 is 17 amino acids. Germline CDR1 is SGHVS and CDR2 is FNYEAQ. V shed 1 base, J shed 0 bases, and the junction held 2 bases outside the gene matches. Written as DNA, the CDR3 is TGTGCCAGCAGCTTAGACGGGGGGGGCTCTGGGGCCAACGTCCTGACTTTC. Protein sequence: CASSLDGGGSGANVLTF.

There are a few counts of this clone. V is TRBV4-2 and J is TRBJ1-4; D is ambiguous. The CDR3 runs 13 residues. The ends were cut back, 4 bases at V and 7 bases at J, with 10 bases in the middle. Germline lookup yields CDR1 LGHNA and CDR2 YNFKEQ. The CDR3 DNA sequence: TGTGCCAGCAGCCTCCGGGAGGGTGAAAAACTGTTTTTT. Protein product: CASSLREGEKLFF.

This clone turned up a few times. The chain employs TRBV4-2 and TRBJ1-2, with D perhaps matching TRBD1 (6 bases). The CDR3 runs 16 residues. Germline-derived CDR1 and CDR2 are LGHNA and YNFKEQ. V lost 2 bases, J lost 4 bases, and 17 bases lay in between. The CDR3 region has the DNA TGTGCCAGCAGCCAACCATCGGGGGCAAGTAGCTATGGCTACACCTTC. It codes for CASSQPSGASSYGYTF.

The V and J genes are TRBV6-5 and TRBJ2-1, with D perhaps TRBD2 (5 bases). V lost 4 bases and J lost 8, with 15 bases in between. The CDR3 length is 14 residues. Germline V CDR1 and CDR2: MNHEY, SVGAGI. The CDR3 sequence: CASSFQTRGDEQFF. The CDR3 region has the DNA TGTGCCAGCAGTTTCCAAACCCGGGGAGATGAGCAGTTCTTC.

The chain employs TRBV27 and TRBJ2-3; no definite D call. V was clipped by 4 bases and J by 4 bases, with 6 bases between them. The CDR3 sequence is 12 residues long. Germline lookup yields CDR1 MNHEY and CDR2 SMNVEV (reference sequence). DNA of the CDR3: TGTGCCAGCAGTTCCCCCCCAGATACGCAGTATTTT. Protein product: CASSSPPDTQYF.

The genes are TRBV7-2 and TRBJ2-3; the D is unclear. Germline CDR1 is SGHTA and CDR2 is FQGNSA. The ends were cut back, 10 bases at V and 6 bases at J, with 23 bases in the middle. This CDR3 is built from 15 residues. CDR3 protein: CATPNNSNRADTQYF. The DNA for the CDR3 is TGTGCCACCCCTAACAACTCGAACCGGGCTGATACGCAGTATTTT.

This clone was detected once. The chain couples TRBV18 to TRBJ2-3; TRBD1 or TRBD2 may be the D gene (5 bases each). The V end was cut by 0 bases, the J end by 2 bases, with 12 bases between. The length of the CDR3 is 16 residues. Per the germline V gene, CDR1 is KGHSH and CDR2 is LQKENI. DNA of the CDR3: TGTGCCAGCTCACCACCCGACCGGGGCACCACAGATACGCAGTATTTT. Translated: CASSPPDRGTTDTQYF.

The chain has TRBV11-2 and TRBJ2-1; perhaps TRBD1 as D (6 bases). This CDR3 contains 19 residues. V was clipped by 5 bases and J by 2 bases, with 25 bases between them. Germline-derived CDR1 and CDR2 are SGHAT and FQNNGV. CDR3 in amino acids: CASSPVVSVTGYPYNEQFF. The CDR3 coding sequence is TGTGCCAGCAGCCCAGTGGTCTCCGTAACAGGGTACCCCTACAATGAGCAGTTCTTC.

This clone was seen just once. The V gene is TRBV28, the J gene TRBJ1-1; a possible D gene is TRBD1 (5 bases). This CDR3 contains 14 residues. Between the trimmed V and J ends, which lost 6 bases and 3 bases, there was a span of 14 bases. Germline lookup yields CDR1 MDHEN and CDR2 SYDVKM. CDR3 in amino acids: CASRRGYSYTEAFF. The CDR3 DNA reads as TGTGCCAGCAGGAGGGGTTATTCGTACACTGAAGCTTTCTTT.

The gene calls are TRBV6-1 and TRBJ2-4, with 11 bases aligning to TRBD1. The germline V gene encodes CDR1 MNHNS and CDR2 SASEGT. V was pared by 3 bases and J by 9 bases, with 7 bases of the junction left unmatched. The CDR3 loop spans 15 amino acids. The CDR3 sequence: CASSDWTGGYGIQYF. CDR3 DNA sequence: TGTGCCAGCAGTGATTGGACAGGGGGCTACGGCATTCAGTACTTC.

This clone was seen a single time. The rearrangement uses TRBV28 and TRBJ2-1; TRBD2 agrees at 9 bases. This CDR3 has 17 amino acids. Germline CDR1 and CDR2: MDHEN and SYDVKM. With 2 bases clipped from V and 4 bases from J, the junction kept 9 bases outside the gene matches. The CDR3: CASSLDVSGGRYNEQFF. The CDR3 coding sequence is TGTGCCAGCAGTTTAGATGTTAGCGGGGGTCGTTACAATGAGCAGTTCTTC.

The chain has TRBV19 and TRBJ2-2, with 8 bases matching TRBD2. Germline CDR1 reads LNHDA; CDR2 reads SQIVND (reference sequence). This CDR3 comprises 17 residues. Trimming at V came to 6 bases and at J to 1 base, leaving 10 bases not matched to a gene. The CDR3 region is CASSDLRRGGNTGELFF. DNA of the CDR3: TGTGCCAGTAGCGACCTGCGCCGGGGGGGGAACACCGGGGAGCTGTTTTTT.